The TCR beta chain described here comes from a study of patients and donors after allogeneic stem cell transplantation. TCRdb used MiXCR to reprocess the RT-PCR reads, holding one entry per CDR3 protein. The sample lists 390,000 or so distinct CDR3 sequences; roughly 17% were seen once. This clonotype was observed a few times. CDR3 size: 15 residues. V lost 1 base and J lost 6, with 12 bases in between. The germline V gene encodes CDR1 KGHDR and CDR2 SFDVKD. The chain recombines TRBV24-1 with TRBJ2-1; a weak D match, TRBD2 (6 bases). This receptor was taken from a human donor who was either an allogeneic HSCT recipient or a stem cell or donor lymphocyte infusion donor (not recorded which). It is not recorded whose cells these are; they may come from a transplant donor. Sequencing input: blood, either unsorted or a sorted T cell fraction (not recorded which). The CDR3 loop reads CATSDFSEGGNEQFF. The CDR3 nucleotides read TGTGCCACCAGTGATTTCTCCGAGGGAGGCAATGAGCAGTTCTTC.